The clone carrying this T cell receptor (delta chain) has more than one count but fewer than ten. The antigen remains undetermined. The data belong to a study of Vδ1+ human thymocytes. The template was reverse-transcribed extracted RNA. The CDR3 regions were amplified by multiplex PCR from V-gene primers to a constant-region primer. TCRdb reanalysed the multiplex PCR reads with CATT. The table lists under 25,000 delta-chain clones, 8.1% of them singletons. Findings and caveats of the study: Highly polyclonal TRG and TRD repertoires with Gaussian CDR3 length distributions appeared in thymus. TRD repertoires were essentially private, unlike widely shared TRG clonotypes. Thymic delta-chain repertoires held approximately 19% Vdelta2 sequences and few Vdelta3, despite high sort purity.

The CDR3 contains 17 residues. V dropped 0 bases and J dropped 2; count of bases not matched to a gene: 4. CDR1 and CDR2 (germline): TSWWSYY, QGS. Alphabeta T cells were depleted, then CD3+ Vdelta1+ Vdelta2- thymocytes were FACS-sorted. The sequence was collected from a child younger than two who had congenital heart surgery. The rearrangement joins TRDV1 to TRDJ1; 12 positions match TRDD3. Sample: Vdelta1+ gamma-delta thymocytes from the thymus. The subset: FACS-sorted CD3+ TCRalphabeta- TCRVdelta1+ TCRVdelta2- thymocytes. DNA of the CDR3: TGTGCTCTTGGGGAACTGACTGGGGGATACAGGACCGATAAACTCATCTTT. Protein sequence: CALGELTGGYRTDKLIF.